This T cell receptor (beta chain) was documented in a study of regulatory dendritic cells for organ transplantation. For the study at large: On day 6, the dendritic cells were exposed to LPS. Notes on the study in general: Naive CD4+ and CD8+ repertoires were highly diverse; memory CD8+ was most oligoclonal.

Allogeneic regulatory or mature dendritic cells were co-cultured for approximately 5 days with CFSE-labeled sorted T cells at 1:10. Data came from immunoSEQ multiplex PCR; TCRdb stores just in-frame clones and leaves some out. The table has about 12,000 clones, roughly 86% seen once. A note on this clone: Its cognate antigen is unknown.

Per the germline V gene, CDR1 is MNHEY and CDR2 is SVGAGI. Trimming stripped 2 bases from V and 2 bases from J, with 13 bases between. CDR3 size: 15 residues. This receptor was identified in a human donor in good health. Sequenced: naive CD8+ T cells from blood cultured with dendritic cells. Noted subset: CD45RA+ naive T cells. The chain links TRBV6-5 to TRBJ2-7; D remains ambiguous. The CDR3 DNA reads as TGTGCCAGCAGTTACGGGGTGCCAAATGCCTACGAGCAGTACTTC. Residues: CASSYGVPNAYEQYF.